This T cell receptor (beta chain) stems from a study of blood T cell repertoires in COVID-19. Study-level information: Collection of acute and convalescent COVID-19 samples took place in the United States, Italy and Spain.

Original handling: Amplification of reference gene primers was used by the study to estimate nucleated cell counts. The protocol was immunoSEQ multiplex PCR, while the TCRdb copy is restricted to in-frame clones and leaves out a portion. Clone size and the V and J calls come from that table; the DNA yielded D and trimming. The table lists 98,000 or so clones, about 82% of them singletons. This CDR3 contains 12 residues. Germline V CDR1 and CDR2: LGHNA, YNFKEQ. Trimming cost V 6 bases and J 6 bases, with 11 bases left between them. The sample taken for sequencing was peripheral blood. This receptor was obtained from a woman aged 55-69 years in a cohort sampled during active or convalescent COVID-19. This rearrangement joins TRBV4-2 to TRBJ1-2; tentatively, D is TRBD1 (5 bases). CDR3 in DNA: TGTGCCAGCAGGCGGGGCGCGAATGGCTACACCTTC. Amino acid sequence: CASRRGANGYTF.